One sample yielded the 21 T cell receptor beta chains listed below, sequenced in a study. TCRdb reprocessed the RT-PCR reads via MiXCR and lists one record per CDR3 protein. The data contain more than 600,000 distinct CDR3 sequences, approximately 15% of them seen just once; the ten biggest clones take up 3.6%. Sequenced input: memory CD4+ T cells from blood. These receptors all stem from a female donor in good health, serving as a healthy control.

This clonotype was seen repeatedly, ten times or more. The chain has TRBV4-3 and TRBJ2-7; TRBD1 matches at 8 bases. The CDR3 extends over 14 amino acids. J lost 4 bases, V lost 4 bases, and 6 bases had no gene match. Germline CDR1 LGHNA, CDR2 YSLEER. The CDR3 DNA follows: TGCGCCAGCAGCCGCCAGACAGGGGATTACGAGCAGTACTTC. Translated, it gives CASSRQTGDYEQYF.

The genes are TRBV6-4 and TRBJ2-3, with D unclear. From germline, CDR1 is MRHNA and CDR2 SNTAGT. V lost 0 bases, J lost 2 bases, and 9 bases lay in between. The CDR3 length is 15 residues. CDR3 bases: TGTGCCAGCAGTGACTCGATATATCCCACAGATACGCAGTATTTT. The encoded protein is CASSDSIYPTDTQYF.

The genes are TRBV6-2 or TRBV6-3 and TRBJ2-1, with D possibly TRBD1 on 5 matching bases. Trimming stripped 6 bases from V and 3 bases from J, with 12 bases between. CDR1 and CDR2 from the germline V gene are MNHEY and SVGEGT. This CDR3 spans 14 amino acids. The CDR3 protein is CASSPRVDYNEQFF. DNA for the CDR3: TGTGCCAGCAGCCCCAGGGTGGACTACAATGAGCAGTTCTTC.

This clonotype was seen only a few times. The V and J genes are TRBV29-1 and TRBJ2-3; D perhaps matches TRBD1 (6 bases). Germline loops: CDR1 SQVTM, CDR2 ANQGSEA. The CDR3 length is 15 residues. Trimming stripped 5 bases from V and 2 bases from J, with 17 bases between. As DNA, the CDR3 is TGCAGCGTTCAAGGGGGTGGCGGTCCCACAGATACGCAGTATTTT. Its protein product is CSVQGGGGPTDTQYF.

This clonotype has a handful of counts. The CDR3 reads CASSSQRMLDQAFF. CDR3 in DNA: TGTGCCAGCAGCTCGCAGAGAATGCTAGACCAGGCTTTCTTT. The rearrangement joins TRBV5-5 to TRBJ1-1; D is unresolved. The CDR3 is 14 amino acids. CDR1 SGHKS and CDR2 YYEKEE come from the germline V gene (reference sequence). V lost 3 bases and J 11 bases, leaving 20 bases between the germline ends.

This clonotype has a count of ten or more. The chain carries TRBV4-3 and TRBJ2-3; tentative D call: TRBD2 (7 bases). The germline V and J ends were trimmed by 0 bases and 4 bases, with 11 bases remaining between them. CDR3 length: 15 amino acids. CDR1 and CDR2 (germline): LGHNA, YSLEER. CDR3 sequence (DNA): TGCGCCAGCAGCCAAGATAGGCGGGGGCCAGATACGCAGTATTTT. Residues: CASSQDRRGPDTQYF.

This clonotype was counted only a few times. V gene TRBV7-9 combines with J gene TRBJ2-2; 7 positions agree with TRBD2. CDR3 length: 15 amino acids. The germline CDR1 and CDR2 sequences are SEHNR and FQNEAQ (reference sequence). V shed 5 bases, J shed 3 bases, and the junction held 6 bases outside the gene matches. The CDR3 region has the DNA TGTGCCAGCAGCCTCGCTAGCGGCTACACCGGGGAGCTGTTTTTT. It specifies CASSLASGYTGELFF.

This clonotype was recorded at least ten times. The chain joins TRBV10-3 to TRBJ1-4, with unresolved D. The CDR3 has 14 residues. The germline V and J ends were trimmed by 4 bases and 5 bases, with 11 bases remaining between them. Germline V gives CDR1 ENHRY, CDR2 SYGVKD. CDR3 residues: CAISAAAENEKLFF. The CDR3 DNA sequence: TGTGCCATCAGTGCGGCTGCGGAGAATGAAAAACTGTTTTTT.

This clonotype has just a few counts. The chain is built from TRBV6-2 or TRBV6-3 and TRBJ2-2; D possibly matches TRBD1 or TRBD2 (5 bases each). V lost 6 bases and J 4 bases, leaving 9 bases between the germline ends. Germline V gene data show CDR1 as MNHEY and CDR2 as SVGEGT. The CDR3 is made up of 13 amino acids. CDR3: CASSWDRTGELFF. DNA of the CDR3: TGTGCCAGCAGCTGGGACCGCACCGGGGAGCTGTTTTTT.

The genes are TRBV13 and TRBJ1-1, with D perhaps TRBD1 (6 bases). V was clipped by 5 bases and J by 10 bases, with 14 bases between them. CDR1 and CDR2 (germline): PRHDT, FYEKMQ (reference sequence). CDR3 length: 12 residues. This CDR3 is CASSLDSSRAFF. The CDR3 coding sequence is TGTGCCAGCAGCCTGGACAGCTCTCGAGCTTTCTTT.

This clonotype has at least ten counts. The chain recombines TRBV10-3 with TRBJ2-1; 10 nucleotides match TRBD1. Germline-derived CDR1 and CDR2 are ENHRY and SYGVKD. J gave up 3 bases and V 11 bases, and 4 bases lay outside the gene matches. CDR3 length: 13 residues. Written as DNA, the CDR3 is TGTGCCCACGGGACAGGGGACTACAATGAGCAGTTCTTC. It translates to CAHGTGDYNEQFF.

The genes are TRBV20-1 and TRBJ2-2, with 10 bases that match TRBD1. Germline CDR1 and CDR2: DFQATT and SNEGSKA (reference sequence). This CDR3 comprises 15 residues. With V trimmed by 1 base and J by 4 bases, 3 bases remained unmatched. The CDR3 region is CSARAGTGATGELFF. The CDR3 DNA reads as TGCAGTGCTAGAGCCGGGACAGGGGCCACCGGGGAGCTGTTTTTT.

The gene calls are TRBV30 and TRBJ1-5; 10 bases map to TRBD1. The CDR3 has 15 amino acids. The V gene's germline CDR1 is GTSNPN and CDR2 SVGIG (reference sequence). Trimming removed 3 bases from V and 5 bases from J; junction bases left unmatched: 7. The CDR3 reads CAWSLAGTGDQPQHF. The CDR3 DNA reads TGTGCCTGGAGCCTAGCCGGGACAGGGGATCAGCCCCAGCATTTT.

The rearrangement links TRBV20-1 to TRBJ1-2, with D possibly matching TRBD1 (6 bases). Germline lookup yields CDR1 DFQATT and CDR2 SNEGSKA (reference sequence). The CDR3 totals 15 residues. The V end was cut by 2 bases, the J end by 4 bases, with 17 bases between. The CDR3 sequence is CSARSGTGAGYGYTF. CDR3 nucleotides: TGCAGTGCTAGATCAGGAACGGGGGCTGGCTATGGCTACACCTTC.

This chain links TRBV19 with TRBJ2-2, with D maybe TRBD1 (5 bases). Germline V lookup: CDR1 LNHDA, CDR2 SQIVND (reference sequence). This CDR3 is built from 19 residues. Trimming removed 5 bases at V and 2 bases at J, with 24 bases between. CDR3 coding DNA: TGTGCCAGTAGTTCCCGCGGCTGGACAAGGGATGGAAACACCGGGGAGCTGTTTTTT. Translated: CASSSRGWTRDGNTGELFF.

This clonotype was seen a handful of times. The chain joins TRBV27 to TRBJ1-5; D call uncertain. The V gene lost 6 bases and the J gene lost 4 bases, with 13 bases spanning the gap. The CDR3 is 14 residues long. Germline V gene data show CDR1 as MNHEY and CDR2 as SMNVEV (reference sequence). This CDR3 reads CASRKIAANQPQHF. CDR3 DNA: TGTGCCAGCAGGAAAATCGCAGCAAATCAGCCCCAGCATTTT.

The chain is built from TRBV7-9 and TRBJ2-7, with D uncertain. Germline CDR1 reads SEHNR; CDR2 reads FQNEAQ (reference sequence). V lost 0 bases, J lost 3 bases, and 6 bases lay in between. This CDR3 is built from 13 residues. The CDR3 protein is CASSLATNYEQYF. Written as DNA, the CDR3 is TGTGCCAGCAGCTTAGCTACCAACTACGAGCAGTACTTC.

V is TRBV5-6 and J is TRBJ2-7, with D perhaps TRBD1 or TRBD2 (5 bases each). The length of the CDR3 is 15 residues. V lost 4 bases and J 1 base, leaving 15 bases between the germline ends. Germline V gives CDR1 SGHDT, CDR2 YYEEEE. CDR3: CASSMGPTISYEQYF. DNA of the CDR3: TGTGCCAGCAGCATGGGACCCACAATATCCTACGAGCAGTACTTC.

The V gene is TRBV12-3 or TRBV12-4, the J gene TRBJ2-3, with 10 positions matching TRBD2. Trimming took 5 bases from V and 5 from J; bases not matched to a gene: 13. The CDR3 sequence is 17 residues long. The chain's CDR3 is CASSQRTKRGGEDTQYF. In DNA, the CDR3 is TGTGCCAGCAGTCAACGGACTAAGCGGGGGGGGGAAGATACGCAGTATTTT.

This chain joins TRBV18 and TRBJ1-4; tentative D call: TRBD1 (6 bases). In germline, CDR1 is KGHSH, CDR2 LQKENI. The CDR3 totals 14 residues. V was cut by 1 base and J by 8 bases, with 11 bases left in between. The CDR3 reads CASSPLQGPEKLFF. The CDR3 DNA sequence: TGTGCCAGCTCACCACTACAGGGTCCGGAAAAACTGTTTTTT.

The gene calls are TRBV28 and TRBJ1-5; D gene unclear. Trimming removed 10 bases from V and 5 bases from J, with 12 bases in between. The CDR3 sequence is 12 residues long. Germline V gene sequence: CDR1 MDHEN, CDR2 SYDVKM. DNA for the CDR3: TGTGCCATCCTCACTCTGGATCAGCCCCAGCATTTT. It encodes CAILTLDQPQHF.